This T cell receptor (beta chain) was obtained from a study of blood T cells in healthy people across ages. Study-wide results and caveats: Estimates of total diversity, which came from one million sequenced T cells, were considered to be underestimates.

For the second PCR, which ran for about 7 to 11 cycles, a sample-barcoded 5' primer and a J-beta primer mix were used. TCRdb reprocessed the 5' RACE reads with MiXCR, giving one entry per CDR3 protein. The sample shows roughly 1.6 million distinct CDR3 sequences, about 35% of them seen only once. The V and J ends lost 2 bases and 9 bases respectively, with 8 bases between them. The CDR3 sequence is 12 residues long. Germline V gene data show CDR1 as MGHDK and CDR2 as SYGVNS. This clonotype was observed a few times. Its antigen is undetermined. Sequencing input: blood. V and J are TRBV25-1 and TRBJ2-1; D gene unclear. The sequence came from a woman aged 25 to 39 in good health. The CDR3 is CASSEIGGEQFF. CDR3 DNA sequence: TGTGCCAGCAGTGAAATCGGTGGTGAGCAGTTCTTC.